A single sample gave rise to the 29 T cell receptor beta chains below, sequenced in a study of cytomegalovirus exposure and HLA in healthy donors. Amplification used 60 Vbeta primers and 13 Jbeta primers. Only in-frame clones appear in the TCRdb table, and some are missing; sequencing was by immunoSEQ multiplex PCR. Of 130,000 to 150,000 clones in the sample, around 85% were seen once. The sample comprised PBMCs. The receptors shown here come from a woman in her forties or fifties in good health and CMV-seropositive.

The chain couples TRBV19 to TRBJ2-3, with 14 nucleotides matching TRBD2. The trim removed 6 bases at V and 3 bases at J, leaving 2 bases unmatched. CDR1 is LNHDA, CDR2 SQIVND, per germline (reference sequence). The CDR3 is 15 amino acids. The CDR3 here is CASRRTSGGTDTQYF. CDR3 nucleotides: TGTGCCAGTAGAAGGACTAGCGGGGGGACAGATACGCAGTATTTT.

J is TRBJ2-1 and V is TRBV1; the D segment call TRBD2 is taken from the table without a DNA check. TRBV1 is flagged as a pseudogene. The CDR3 runs to 16 residues. The CDR3 DNA is TGCACCAGCAGCGGGACTAGCGGGGGGGTAAACAATGAGCAGTTCTTC. Translating gives CTSSGTSGGVNNEQFF.

The V gene is TRBV6-5, the J gene TRBJ2-2, with D uncertain. Deletions cut 7 bases from V and 4 bases from J, with 10 bases between. Germline V gives CDR1 MNHEY, CDR2 SVGAGI. This CDR3 spans 13 amino acids. Written as DNA, the CDR3 is TGTGCCAGCACTGTCGGCGGCACCGGGGAGCTGTTTTTT. This gives the protein CASTVGGTGELFF.

This clone has more than one count but fewer than ten. The chain carries TRBV28 and TRBJ1-5, with 9 bases fitting TRBD1. J gave up 5 bases and V 10 bases, and 9 bases lay outside the gene matches. This CDR3 is built from 14 residues. CDR1 is MDHEN, CDR2 SYDVKM, per germline. CDR3 loop: CATTPTGGDQPQHF. The CDR3 coding sequence is TGTGCCACCACTCCTACAGGGGGCGATCAGCCCCAGCATTTT.

As concerns this clone: In the same sample, other DNA sequences code for this CDR3. The V gene is TRBV7-3, the J gene TRBJ2-5, with D perhaps matching TRBD1 (6 bases). This CDR3 is 14 amino acids long. V lost 0 bases and J lost 2, with 7 bases in between. CDR1 and CDR2 (germline): SGHTA, FQGTGA. In DNA, the CDR3 is TGTGCCAGCAGCTTAACCAGGGGTCAAGAGACCCAGTACTTC. Protein product: CASSLTRGQETQYF. Complete variable domain (other parts from reference TRBV7-3 and TRBJ2-5): GAGVSQTPSNKVTEKGKYVELRCDPISGHTALYWYRQSLGQGPEFLIYFQGTGAADDSGLPNDRFFAVRPEGSVSTLKIQRTERGDSAVYLCASSLTRGQETQYFGPGTRLLVL.

This clone was found a few times. The V call is TRBV7-2, the J call TRBJ1-2, with D perhaps matching TRBD1 (5 bases). The germline V gene has CDR1 SGHTA and CDR2 FQGNSA. The V and J ends lost 2 bases and 7 bases respectively, with 17 bases between them. The CDR3 has 15 residues. CDR3 DNA sequence: TGTGCCAGCAGCTTAACTCTCGGGGGGTACGGTGGCTACACCTTC. As protein: CASSLTLGGYGGYTF.

This clone occurred a few times. The J gene is TRBJ2-1, the V gene TRBV9, with TRBD1 matching over 7 bases. V lost 3 bases, J lost 9 bases, and 9 bases stayed unmatched. Germline assignment: CDR1 SGDLS and CDR2 YYNGEE. This CDR3 is built from 14 residues. The CDR3 nucleotides read TGTGCCAGCAGCGCCCGACAGGGTCGGGGTGAGCAGTTCTTC. Translating it yields CASSARQGRGEQFF.

This sequence joins TRBV5-1 and TRBJ1-4; a weak D match, TRBD1 (6 bases). The CDR3 consists of 16 residues. Per the germline V gene, CDR1 is SGHRS and CDR2 is YFSETQ. Trimming left V 0 bases short and J 8 bases short, with 17 bases between. CDR3 loop: CASSLEWASQGEKLFF. The CDR3 DNA is TGCGCCAGCAGCTTGGAATGGGCCTCCCAGGGGGAAAAACTGTTTTTT.

This chain joins TRBV29-1 and TRBJ2-3; TRBD2 matches 7 bases. This CDR3 contains 14 residues. Germline V gene data show CDR1 as SQVTM and CDR2 as ANQGSEA. With 3 bases clipped from V and 10 bases from J, the junction kept 13 bases outside the gene matches. This CDR3 is CSVDQSRGSGAQYF. The CDR3 region has the DNA TGCAGCGTTGACCAAAGCCGGGGCAGCGGGGCGCAGTATTTT.

The V call is TRBV7-9, the J call TRBJ1-2, with no clear D. The CDR3 sequence is 15 residues long. Germline CDR1 SEHNR, CDR2 FQNEAQ (reference sequence). The V gene lost 1 base and the J gene lost 4 bases, with 13 bases spanning the gap. In nucleotides, the CDR3 is TGTGCCAGCAGCTTAGGGGGTTTCGGGAGCTATGGCTACACCTTC. Encoded protein: CASSLGGFGSYGYTF.

The rearrangement links TRBV2 to TRBJ2-5; D is unresolved. Looked up from germline, CDR1 is SNHLY and CDR2 is FYNNEI. The CDR3 sequence is 14 residues long. Between the trimmed V and J ends, which lost 5 bases and 0 bases, there was a span of 10 bases. The CDR3 sequence: CASSLSQNQETQYF. CDR3 in DNA: TGTGCCAGCAGTCTGTCACAGAACCAAGAGACCCAGTACTTC. Combining the CDR3 with reference TRBV2 and TRBJ2-5 gives the whole variable domain EPEVTQTPSHQVTQMGQEVILRCVPISNHLYFYWYRQILGQKVEFLVSFYNNEISEKSEIFDDQFSVERPDGSNFTLKIRSTKLEDSAMYFCASSLSQNQETQYFGPGTRLLVL.

The chain uses TRBV5-6 and TRBJ2-7; D is unclear. Germline values: CDR1 SGHDT, CDR2 YYEEEE. This CDR3 region has 11 residues. V lost 1 base to trimming and J lost 5 bases, with 4 bases between them. In DNA form, the CDR3 reads TGTGCCAGCAGCTTGTTCGACGAGCAGTACTTC. It codes for CASSLFDEQYF.

This rearrangement joins TRBV5-6 to TRBJ1-5; D might be TRBD1 (6 bases). The V and J ends lost 3 bases and 4 bases respectively, with 14 bases between them. Germline-derived CDR1 and CDR2 are SGHDT and YYEEEE. This CDR3 contains 15 residues. Here the CDR3 reads CASSYRPQGNQPQHF. DNA for the CDR3: TGTGCCAGCAGCTATCGACCCCAGGGGAATCAGCCCCAGCATTTT.

The chain is built from TRBV4-2 and TRBJ2-1; possibly TRBD2 for D (6 bases). CDR3 length equals 16 residues. The V end lost 0 bases, the J end lost 4 bases, and 13 bases lay between the germline ends. The V gene's germline CDR1 is LGHNA and CDR2 YNFKEQ. Written as DNA, the CDR3 is TGTGCCAGCAGCCAAGATAGTGGTAGCGGATACAATGAGCAGTTCTTC. It encodes CASSQDSGSGYNEQFF.

The V gene is TRBV5-1, the J gene TRBJ1-1; TRBD1 matches 8 bases. Germline CDR1 is SGHRS and CDR2 is YFSETQ. This CDR3 has 16 amino acids. J was trimmed by 2 bases and V by 3 bases; bases with no gene match: 9. CDR3 nucleotide sequence: TGCGCCAGCAGCTCCACCCTTGGACAGGGCAACACTGAAGCTTTCTTT. This sequence encodes CASSSTLGQGNTEAFF.

The rearrangement uses TRBV9 and TRBJ1-4; 7 bases map to TRBD1. CDR1 is SGDLS, CDR2 YYNGEE, per germline. The CDR3 runs 15 residues. J was trimmed by 3 bases and V by 7 bases; bases with no gene match: 9. The CDR3 sequence is CASGPMGQSNEKLFF. In DNA, the CDR3 is TGTGCCAGCGGCCCGATGGGACAGTCTAATGAAAAACTGTTTTTT.

This rearrangement joins TRBV10-3 to TRBJ1-1; TRBD1 is a possible D gene (6 bases). The CDR3 runs 15 residues. Germline V gives CDR1 ENHRY, CDR2 SYGVKD. Trimming took off 4 bases at V and 2 bases at J, with 14 bases between the two ends. The CDR3 DNA reads as TGTGCCATCAGTGGGTCGAAGGGACATAACACTGAAGCTTTCTTT. Translation gives CAISGSKGHNTEAFF.

The chain employs TRBV6-5 and TRBJ1-2; TRBD1 might be the D (5 bases). The germline V gene encodes CDR1 MNHEY and CDR2 SVGAGI. V was pared by 7 bases and J by 6 bases, with 12 bases between. The CDR3 spans 12 residues. The CDR3 bases are TGTGCCAGCACGCGGCAGGGCGATGGCTACACCTTC. Translated: CASTRQGDGYTF.

V usage is TRBV6-5 and J usage is TRBJ2-3; no firm D call. V was pared by 0 bases and J by 14 bases, with 12 bases between. This CDR3 contains 12 residues. Germline loops: CDR1 MNHEY, CDR2 SVGAGI. The CDR3 sequence: CASSYSGLRGYF. CDR3 sequence (DNA): TGTGCCAGCAGTTACTCAGGTCTCCGCGGGTATTTT.

The rearrangement links TRBV5-4 to TRBJ1-1, with no clear D. Germline values: CDR1 SGHNT, CDR2 YYREEE (reference sequence). CDR3 length equals 13 residues. Trimming cost V 5 bases and J 0 bases, with 8 bases left between them. The CDR3 spells CASRYGLNTEAFF. The CDR3 coding sequence is TGTGCCAGCAGATACGGGTTGAACACTGAAGCTTTCTTT.

The chain uses TRBV6-4 and TRBJ2-3, with a possible D match to TRBD2 (6 bases). The V gene lost 4 bases and the J gene lost 0 bases, with 17 bases spanning the gap. Looked up from germline, CDR1 is MRHNA and CDR2 is SNTAGT. The CDR3 is made up of 17 amino acids. CDR3 DNA sequence: TGTGCCAGCAGTGCCTCGGGCAGGAGGGCTAGCACAGATACGCAGTATTTT. It yields the protein CASSASGRRASTDTQYF.

J is TRBJ2-7 and V is TRBV13, with TRBD1 as a possible D gene (5 bases). The germline V gene has CDR1 PRHDT and CDR2 FYEKMQ (reference sequence). The CDR3 runs to 14 residues. The V end lost 5 bases, the J end lost 4 bases, and 15 bases lay between the germline ends. CDR3 nucleotides: TGTGCCAGCAGCCCCCGCCAGGGCGGTTACGAGCAGTACTTC. Protein product: CASSPRQGGYEQYF.

The V gene is TRBV7-8, the J gene TRBJ2-3; no firm D call. The CDR3 is 16 residues long. In germline, CDR1 is SGHVS, CDR2 FQNEAQ. The V gene lost 1 base and the J gene lost 1 base, with 12 bases spanning the gap. In DNA, the CDR3 is TGTGCCAGCAGCTTAGGCCGGGTGGTTCGCACAGATACGCAGTATTTT. This codes for CASSLGRVVRTDTQYF.

V and J are TRBV9 and TRBJ2-5, with D maybe TRBD2 (5 bases). The CDR3 has 14 residues. Per the germline V gene, CDR1 is SGDLS and CDR2 is YYNGEE. Trimming stripped 2 bases from V and 5 bases from J, with 13 bases between. The CDR3 sequence: CASSVGSGYETQYF. The CDR3 DNA follows: TGTGCCAGCAGCGTGGGGTCGGGGTACGAGACCCAGTACTTC.

CDR3 protein: CASSVNRVRAGELFF. The CDR3 region has the DNA TGTGCCAGCAGTGTTAACAGGGTTAGGGCCGGGGAGCTGTTTTTT. This chain connects TRBV27 to TRBJ2-2, with a weak D call TRBD1 (6 bases). Trimming took off 5 bases at V and 6 bases at J, with 16 bases between the two ends. The CDR3 sequence is 15 residues long. Germline lookup yields CDR1 MNHEY and CDR2 SMNVEV (reference sequence).

This chain connects TRBV4-1 to TRBJ1-2; D may be TRBD1 (5 bases). The CDR3 length is 15 residues. V shed 5 bases and J shed 6 bases, with 19 bases lying between them. Germline CDR1 is MGHRA and CDR2 is YSYEKL. CDR3 protein: CASSFDARGGDGYTF. CDR3 DNA: TGCGCCAGCAGCTTCGATGCCCGGGGAGGGGATGGCTACACCTTC.

The rearrangement uses TRBV29-1 and TRBJ2-1, with 8 bases identical to TRBD1. Germline V CDR1 and CDR2: SQVTM, ANQGSEA. Trimming took 4 bases from V and 8 from J; bases not matched to a gene: 7. There are 13 residues in the CDR3. CDR3 sequence reads: CSVGARGPDEQFF. Written as DNA, the CDR3 is TGCAGCGTTGGGGCCAGGGGGCCCGATGAGCAGTTCTTC.

The chain carries TRBV28 and TRBJ1-2; possible D gene TRBD1, 5 bases. V was pared by 5 bases and J by 4 bases, with 11 bases between. Germline CDR1 MDHEN, CDR2 SYDVKM. The CDR3 loop spans 13 amino acids. CDR3 sequence (DNA): TGTGCCAGCAGTCCGACAGTAGTCTATGGCTACACCTTC. Its translation: CASSPTVVYGYTF.

The V gene is TRBV5-1, the J gene TRBJ2-3, with a possible D match to TRBD1 (5 bases). Per germline, CDR1 SGHRS and CDR2 YFSETQ. The CDR3 is 16 amino acids. V dropped 1 base and J dropped 2 bases, with 14 bases sitting between them. CDR3 residues: CASSLQGSTNTDTQYF. The CDR3 DNA sequence: TGCGCCAGCAGCTTGCAGGGTTCCACGAACACAGATACGCAGTATTTT.